This passage covers 32 T cell receptor beta chains from one sample sequenced in a study of blood T cell repertoires in COVID-19. Sequencing used immunoSEQ multiplex PCR; TCRdb keeps in-frame clones, though not all of them. The repertoire includes some 300,000 clones, about 91% of them detected once, and around a tenth sits in the top ten. The specimen was PBMCs or T cells enriched from blood (not recorded which). The receptor source for this set is a woman aged 40 to 50 who had recovered from COVID-19.

The rearrangement joins TRBV7-9 to TRBJ1-4; possible D gene TRBD1, 6 bases. The ends were cut back, 5 bases at V and 8 bases at J, with 18 bases in the middle. The CDR3 sequence is 15 residues long. The germline gives CDR1 SEHNR, CDR2 FQNEAQ (reference sequence). The CDR3 here is CASSSYRVEGEKLFF. CDR3 coding DNA: TGTGCCAGCAGCAGCTACAGGGTGGAAGGAGAAAAACTGTTTTTT. The whole variable domain, filled in from reference TRBV7-9 and TRBJ1-4, reads DTGVSQNPRHKITKRGQNVTFRCDPISEHNRLYWYRQTLGQGPEFLTYFQNEAQLEKSRLLSDRFSAERPKGSFSTLEIQRTEQGDSAMYLCASSSYRVEGEKLFFGSGTQLSVL.

In DNA, the CDR3 is TGTGCCAGCAGCCACGGGACAGTCGGGGCCAACGTCCTGACTTTC. Protein: CASSHGTVGANVLTF. The chain recombines TRBV28 with TRBJ2-6; 7 bases map to TRBD1. The V and J ends lost 6 bases and 4 bases, in that order; junction bases with no gene match: 6. The CDR3 runs 15 residues. CDR1 MDHEN and CDR2 SYDVKM come from the germline V gene.

The rearrangement joins TRBV7-9 to TRBJ2-2; weak D call: TRBD2 (6 bases). Germline loops: CDR1 SEHNR, CDR2 FQNEAQ (reference sequence). V dropped 4 bases and J dropped 6 bases, with 9 bases sitting between them. CDR3 length: 13 residues. For the CDR3, the DNA is TGTGCCAGCAGCTCCCGGGGGTCCGGGGAGCTGTTTTTT. Its translation is CASSSRGSGELFF. The variable domain in full, with the rest retrieved from reference TRBV7-9 and TRBJ2-2, is DTGVSQNPRHKITKRGQNVTFRCDPISEHNRLYWYRQTLGQGPEFLTYFQNEAQLEKSRLLSDRFSAERPKGSFSTLEIQRTEQGDSAMYLCASSSRGSGELFFGEGSRLTVL.

The gene calls are TRBV7-9 and TRBJ1-2, with a weak D call TRBD1 (5 bases). The germline gives CDR1 SEHNR, CDR2 FQNEAQ (reference sequence). The V end lost 1 base, the J end lost 4 bases, and 13 bases lay between the germline ends. The CDR3 length is 15 residues. CDR3 sequence (DNA): TGTGCCAGCAGCTTAGAAGGGGCATCGGCCTATGGCTACACCTTC. Translation gives CASSLEGASAYGYTF.

The chain recombines TRBV4-3 with TRBJ1-1, with D possibly being TRBD1 (5 bases). Trimming removed 0 bases from V and 0 bases from J, with 14 bases in between. CDR3 length equals 17 residues. From germline, CDR1 is LGHNA and CDR2 YSLEER. CDR3 DNA: TGCGCCAGCAGCCAAGAACCAGGGCAGGGTATGAACACTGAAGCTTTCTTT. Its translation: CASSQEPGQGMNTEAFF.

The chain links TRBV9 to TRBJ2-3, with a possible D match to TRBD2 (6 bases). From germline, CDR1 is SGDLS and CDR2 YYNGEE. The CDR3 runs 14 residues. Trimming took off 3 bases at V and 4 bases at J, with 12 bases between the two ends. CDR3 protein: CASSAGLPPDTQYF. In DNA form, the CDR3 reads TGTGCCAGCAGCGCCGGACTACCCCCAGATACGCAGTATTTT.

This clone occurred once. The J gene is TRBJ1-1, the V gene TRBV7-9; 7 nucleotides line up with TRBD1. The V gene end was trimmed by 6 bases and the J gene end by 8 bases; junction bases not matched to a gene: 9. The CDR3 has 13 residues. Looked up from germline, CDR1 is SEHNR and CDR2 is FQNEAQ (reference sequence). CDR3 DNA sequence: TGTGCCAGCAGTTCTCGACAGGGATTCGAAGCTTTCTTT. Its protein product is CASSSRQGFEAFF.

This clone was recorded many times. V usage is TRBV9 and J usage is TRBJ2-2, with a possible D match to TRBD2 (7 bases). The CDR3 sequence is 14 residues long. Trimming removed 3 bases at V and 4 bases at J, with 10 bases between. Germline V gives CDR1 SGDLS, CDR2 YYNGEE. The CDR3 protein is CASSEGGPTGELFF. CDR3 DNA: TGTGCCAGCAGCGAGGGGGGGCCCACCGGGGAGCTGTTTTTT.

The chain employs TRBV29-1 and TRBJ2-7; weak D call: TRBD1 (5 bases). V lost 4 bases and J lost 3, with 22 bases in between. Per the germline V gene, CDR1 is SQVTM and CDR2 is ANQGSEA. CDR3 length: 16 amino acids. The CDR3 reads CSVAGHQLSGYYEQYF. In nucleotides, the CDR3 is TGCAGCGTTGCAGGGCACCAACTGAGTGGGTACTACGAGCAGTACTTC.

This sequence joins TRBV18 and TRBJ1-1; weak D call: TRBD1 (5 bases). The CDR3 has 14 amino acids. V was trimmed by 5 bases and J by 1 base, leaving 11 bases between them. Germline V gene lookup returns CDR1 KGHSH and CDR2 LQKENI. The CDR3 sequence is CASSATDANTEAFF. CDR3 nucleotide sequence: TGTGCCAGCTCAGCGACAGACGCGAACACTGAAGCTTTCTTT.

The CDR3 here is CASSPSPGTGVAAFF. CDR3 DNA: TGTGCCAGCAGCCCGAGTCCCGGGACAGGGGTTGCAGCTTTCTTT. This rearrangement joins TRBV9 to TRBJ1-1, with 10 positions matching TRBD1. The CDR3 is 15 residues long. CDR1 is SGDLS and CDR2 is YYNGEE in the germline V gene. Unmatched junction bases numbered 13, after V lost 4 bases and J lost 10 bases.

The sample holds one count of this clone. The chain carries TRBV28 and TRBJ1-4, with D perhaps matching TRBD1 (6 bases). Germline V gives CDR1 MDHEN, CDR2 SYDVKM. This CDR3 comprises 13 residues. Trimming took 8 bases from V and 8 from J, leaving 15 bases between them. The CDR3 loop reads CASGDIPGEKLFF. Here the CDR3 DNA reads TGTGCCAGCGGGGACATCCCGGGGGAAAAACTGTTTTTT.

The genes are TRBV7-3 and TRBJ2-1, with 7 bases fitting TRBD1. The CDR3 contains 15 residues. The germline gives CDR1 SGHTA, CDR2 FQGTGA. The V segment lost 5 bases and the J segment 4 bases; nucleotides outside the gene matches: 8. CDR3 DNA sequence: TGTGCCAGCAGCGGAGGACAGGAGCGGTACAATGAGCAGTTCTTC. Protein product: CASSGGQERYNEQFF.

This chain uses TRBV5-1 with TRBJ2-1, with 7 bases that match TRBD1. CDR3 length: 16 amino acids. Germline CDR1 and CDR2: SGHRS and YFSETQ. Trimming removed 0 bases from V and 9 bases from J; junction bases left unmatched: 12. CDR3: CASSLAGDSARSEQFF. CDR3 nucleotides: TGCGCCAGCAGCTTGGCCGGGGACAGCGCCCGATCTGAGCAGTTCTTC.

The chain employs TRBV27 and TRBJ2-7; TRBD2 is a possible D gene (6 bases). V was clipped by 8 bases and J by 0 bases, with 11 bases between them. Germline-derived CDR1 and CDR2 are MNHEY and SMNVEV (reference sequence). The CDR3 length is 13 residues. The chain's CDR3 is CASLGLGSYEQYF. The CDR3, as DNA: TGTGCCAGCCTGGGACTGGGCTCCTACGAGCAGTACTTC.

This clone was observed a few times. The rearrangement joins TRBV5-1 to TRBJ2-1, with a tentative D call TRBD2 (5 bases). The CDR3 covers 14 residues. V dropped 3 bases and J dropped 5 bases, with 12 bases sitting between them. Looked up from germline, CDR1 is SGHRS and CDR2 is YFSETQ. DNA of the CDR3: TGCGCCAGCAGCTCTGTAGGGAGTGACAATGAGCAGTTCTTC. It encodes CASSSVGSDNEQFF. Full variable domain (remainder filled in from reference TRBV5-1 and TRBJ2-1): KAGVTQTPRYLIKTRGQQVTLSCSPISGHRSVSWYQQTPGQGLQFLFEYFSETQRNKGNFPGRFSGRQFSNSRSEMNVSTLELGDSALYLCASSSVGSDNEQFFGPGTRLTVL.

This clone has more than one count but fewer than ten. The CDR3 region is CAISGTGGTEAFF. CDR3 sequence (DNA): TGTGCCATCAGTGGGACAGGGGGCACTGAAGCTTTCTTT. The rearrangement uses TRBV10-3 and TRBJ1-1; 10 bases are shared with TRBD1. The junction had 0 bases not matched to a gene; V was cut back by 4 bases and J by 4 bases. This CDR3 is built from 13 residues. Germline-derived CDR1 and CDR2 are ENHRY and SYGVKD.

The chain recombines TRBV5-4 with TRBJ2-1; 8 nucleotides align to TRBD2. Per germline, CDR1 SGHNT and CDR2 YYREEE (reference sequence). The V gene end was trimmed by 7 bases and the J gene end by 5 bases; junction bases not matched to a gene: 11. The CDR3 consists of 15 residues. CDR3 sequence reads: CASQAHGRGDNEQFF. CDR3 sequence (DNA): TGTGCCAGCCAAGCTCACGGGCGGGGGGACAATGAGCAGTTCTTC.

A single count supports this clone. The rearrangement links TRBV3-1 (or the pseudogene TRBV3-2) to TRBJ2-5; D not certain. Germline lookup yields CDR1 LGHDT and CDR2 YNNKEL (reference sequence). The CDR3 has 14 amino acids. V was trimmed by 6 bases and J by 5 bases, leaving 16 bases between them. The CDR3 region is CASRVAPAIETQYF. CDR3 DNA sequence: TGTGCCAGCAGAGTCGCCCCTGCTATCGAGACCCAGTACTTC.

The J gene is TRBJ1-1, the V gene TRBV5-5; D ambiguous. CDR1 and CDR2 (germline): SGHKS, YYEKEE (reference sequence). V shed 4 bases and J shed 0 bases, with 13 bases lying between them. The CDR3 sequence is 15 residues long. As DNA, the CDR3 is TGTGCCAGCAGCCGCCCCGATAGTTTGAACACTGAAGCTTTCTTT. Translated: CASSRPDSLNTEAFF.

The chain carries TRBV7-6 and TRBJ2-2, with 8 bases that match TRBD2. Trimming cost V 7 bases and J 4 bases; bases outside gene matches: 8. The CDR3 is 15 amino acids. CDR1 and CDR2 from the germline V gene are SGHVS and FNYEAQ. CDR3 sequence: CASTLGGAITGELFF. CDR3 coding DNA: TGTGCCAGCACCCTCGGGGGGGCAATCACCGGGGAGCTGTTTTTT.

The V and J genes are TRBV6-2 or TRBV6-3 and TRBJ2-3; weak D call: TRBD1 (6 bases). Germline CDR1 is MNHEY and CDR2 is SVGEGT. V dropped 5 bases and J dropped 14 bases, with 14 bases sitting between them. The CDR3 totals 11 residues. The CDR3 coding sequence is TGTGCCAGCAGTCAGGGGAAGTCAGCGTATTTT. Translation gives CASSQGKSAYF.

The V call is TRBV9, the J call TRBJ2-7; no firm D call. The CDR3 is 16 amino acids. Trimming shortened V by 0 bases and J by 2 bases, and 15 bases separated the two germline ends. CDR1 SGDLS and CDR2 YYNGEE come from the germline V gene. The chain's CDR3 is CASSVGGFAAAYEQYF. CDR3 DNA sequence: TGTGCCAGCAGCGTAGGAGGATTTGCGGCGGCCTACGAGCAGTACTTC.

This sequence joins TRBV6-2 or TRBV6-3 and TRBJ1-1; a weak D match, TRBD1 (5 bases). This CDR3 region has 15 residues. Germline V lookup: CDR1 MNHEY, CDR2 SVGEGT. Trimming left V 2 bases short and J 0 bases short, with 10 bases between. CDR3 sequence reads: CASSYPSGLNTEAFF. In nucleotides, the CDR3 is TGTGCCAGCAGTTACCCCTCAGGGTTGAACACTGAAGCTTTCTTT.

The chain combines TRBV24-1 with TRBJ1-2; D perhaps matches TRBD1 (5 bases). Trimming pared 7 bases from V and 5 bases from J, leaving 10 bases between. Germline V lookup: CDR1 KGHDR, CDR2 SFDVKD. The CDR3 totals 12 residues. CDR3: CATSSGGYGYTF. CDR3 sequence (DNA): TGTGCCACCAGCAGTGGGGGGTATGGCTACACCTTC.

V is TRBV20-1 and J is TRBJ1-5; unclear D gene. The CDR3 consists of 11 residues. V lost 6 bases and J 3 bases, leaving 6 bases between the germline ends. The V gene's germline CDR1 is DFQATT and CDR2 SNEGSKA (reference sequence). The CDR3 DNA is TGCAGTGCACAGTTCAATCAGCCCCAGCATTTT. It is translated as CSAQFNQPQHF.

The chain joins TRBV11-3 to TRBJ2-5; TRBD1 is a possible D gene (5 bases). CDR3 length equals 13 residues. Germline V CDR1 and CDR2: SGHNT, YENEEA. Trimming took 4 bases from V and 1 from J, leaving 7 bases between them. This chain's CDR3 is CASSWTFQETQYF. CDR3 nucleotides: TGTGCCAGCAGCTGGACATTCCAAGAGACCCAGTACTTC.

The chain is built from TRBV3-1 (or the pseudogene TRBV3-2) and TRBJ2-5; unclear D gene. The V end was cut by 4 bases, the J end by 2 bases, with 14 bases between. The CDR3 totals 15 residues. The germline V gene encodes CDR1 LGHDT and CDR2 YNNKEL (reference sequence). The CDR3 loop reads CASSPGRYTQETQYF. The CDR3 bases are TGTGCCAGCAGCCCTGGGCGCTACACTCAAGAGACCCAGTACTTC.

The rearrangement links TRBV24-1 to TRBJ2-3; a possible D gene is TRBD2 (7 bases). Per the germline V gene, CDR1 is KGHDR and CDR2 is SFDVKD. Trimming cost V 7 bases and J 6 bases, with 13 bases left between them. This CDR3 comprises 13 residues. This CDR3 is CATRGAGADTQYF. In DNA form, the CDR3 reads TGTGCCACCAGGGGGGCGGGAGCGGATACGCAGTATTTT.

The chain recombines TRBV7-6 with TRBJ2-7; D is ambiguous. V dropped 5 bases and J dropped 2 bases, with 16 bases sitting between them. The germline V gene has CDR1 SGHVS and CDR2 FNYEAQ. The CDR3 runs to 15 residues. The CDR3 reads CASSTTPDNPYEQYF. DNA for the CDR3: TGTGCCAGCAGCACCACCCCCGACAACCCCTACGAGCAGTACTTC.

As DNA, the CDR3 is TGTGCCAGCAGCCCACTTCCGGAGCCAAGGGAGCACGGGGAGCTGTTTTTT. Residues: CASSPLPEPREHGELFF. This sequence joins TRBV7-3 and TRBJ2-2, with a possible D match to TRBD2 (5 bases). CDR3 length: 17 amino acids. V was cut by 5 bases and J by 7 bases, with 23 bases left in between. CDR1 SGHTA and CDR2 FQGTGA come from the germline V gene.

V usage is TRBV30 and J usage is TRBJ2-5; a weak D match, TRBD2 (6 bases). Germline V CDR1 and CDR2: GTSNPN, SVGIG (reference sequence). Trimming pared 3 bases from V and 7 bases from J, leaving 21 bases between. The CDR3 sequence is 15 residues long. CDR3: CAWSRGGDYRGTQYF. The DNA of the CDR3 is TGTGCCTGGAGCCGGGGCGGGGATTACCGGGGGACCCAGTACTTC.